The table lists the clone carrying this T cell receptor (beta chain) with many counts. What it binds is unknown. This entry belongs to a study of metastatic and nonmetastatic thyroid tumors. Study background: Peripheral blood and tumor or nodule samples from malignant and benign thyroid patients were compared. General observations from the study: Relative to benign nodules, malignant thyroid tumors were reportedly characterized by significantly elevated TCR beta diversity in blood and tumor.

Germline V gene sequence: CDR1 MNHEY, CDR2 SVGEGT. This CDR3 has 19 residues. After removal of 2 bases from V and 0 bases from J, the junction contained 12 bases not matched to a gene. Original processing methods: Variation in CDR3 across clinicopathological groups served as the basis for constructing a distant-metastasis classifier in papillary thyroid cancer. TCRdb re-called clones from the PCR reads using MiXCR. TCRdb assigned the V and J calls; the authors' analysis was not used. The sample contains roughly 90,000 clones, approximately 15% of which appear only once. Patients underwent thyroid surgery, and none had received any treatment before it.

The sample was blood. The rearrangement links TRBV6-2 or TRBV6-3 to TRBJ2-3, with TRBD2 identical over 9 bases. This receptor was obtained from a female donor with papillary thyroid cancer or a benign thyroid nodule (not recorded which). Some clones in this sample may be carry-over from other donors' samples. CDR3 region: CASSYLGDSGGPSTDTQYF. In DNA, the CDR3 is TGTGCCAGCAGTTACCTGGGGGATAGCGGGGGACCGAGCACAGATACGCAGTATTTT.